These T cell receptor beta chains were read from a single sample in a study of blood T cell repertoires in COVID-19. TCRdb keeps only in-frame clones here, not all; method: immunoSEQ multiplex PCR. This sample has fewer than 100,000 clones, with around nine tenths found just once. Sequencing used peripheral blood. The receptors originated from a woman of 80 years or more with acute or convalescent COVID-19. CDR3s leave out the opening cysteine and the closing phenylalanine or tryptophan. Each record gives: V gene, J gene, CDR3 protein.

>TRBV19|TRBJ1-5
ASSTTVNSNQPQH
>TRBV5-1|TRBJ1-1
ASSALQGRNTEAF
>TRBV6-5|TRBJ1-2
ASSYRGQGGYT
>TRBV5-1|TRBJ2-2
ASSSISGVTGELF
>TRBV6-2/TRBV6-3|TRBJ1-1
ASSPYITRDNTEAF
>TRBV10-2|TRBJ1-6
ASREGQDNSPLH
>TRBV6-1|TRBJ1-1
ASSEVGVSTEAF
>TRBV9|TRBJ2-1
ASSASGGMFGYNEQF
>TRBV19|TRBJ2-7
ASSSRGENEQY
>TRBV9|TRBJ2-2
ASSVGNRDTGELF
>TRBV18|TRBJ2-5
ASSPNWGQPARTQY
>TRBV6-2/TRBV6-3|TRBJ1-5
ASSPRRIDQPQH
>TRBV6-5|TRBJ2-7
ATEGHPSYEQY
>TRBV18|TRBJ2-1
ASSLGLEYGNEQF
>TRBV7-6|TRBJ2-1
ASSLIRTTSYNEQF
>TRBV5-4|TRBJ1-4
ASSPRGGQSGEKLF
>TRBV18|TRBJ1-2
ASSPQGQRNYGYT
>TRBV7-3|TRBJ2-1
ASSLTGTTYGNEQF
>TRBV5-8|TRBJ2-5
ASSSPRTSGNYQETQY
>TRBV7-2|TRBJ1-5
ASSQVFSNQPQH
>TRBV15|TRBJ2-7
ATSEVVRGQYEQY
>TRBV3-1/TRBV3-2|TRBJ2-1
ASSLGTGGGGEQF
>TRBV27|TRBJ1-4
ASSGTLEKLF
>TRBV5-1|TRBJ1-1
ASSTRQGNTEAF
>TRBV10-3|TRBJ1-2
AISGQNYGYT
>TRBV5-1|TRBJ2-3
ASSLRSGGDTQY
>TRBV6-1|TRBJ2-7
ASSDRGGRKRGAGQY
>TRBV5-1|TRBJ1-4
ASSLEGGGNEKLF
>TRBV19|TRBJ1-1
ASSMVRNTEAF
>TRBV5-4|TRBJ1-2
ASSFVVGRGIGYT
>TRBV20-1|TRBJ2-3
SASNPGGGGDTQY